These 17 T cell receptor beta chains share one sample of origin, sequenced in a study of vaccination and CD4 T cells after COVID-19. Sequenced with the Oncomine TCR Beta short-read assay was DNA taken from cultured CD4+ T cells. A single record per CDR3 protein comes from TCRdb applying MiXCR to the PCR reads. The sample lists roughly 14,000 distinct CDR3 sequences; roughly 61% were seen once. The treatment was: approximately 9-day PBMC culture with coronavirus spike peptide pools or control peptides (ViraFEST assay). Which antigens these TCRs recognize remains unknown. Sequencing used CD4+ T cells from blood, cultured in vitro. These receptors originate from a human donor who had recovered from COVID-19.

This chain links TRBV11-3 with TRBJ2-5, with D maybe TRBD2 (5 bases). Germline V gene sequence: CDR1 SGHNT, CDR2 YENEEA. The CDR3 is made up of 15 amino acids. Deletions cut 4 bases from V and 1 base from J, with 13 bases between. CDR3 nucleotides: TGTGCCAGCAGCTACACCGGGATTTCCCAAGAGACCCAGTACTTC. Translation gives CASSYTGISQETQYF. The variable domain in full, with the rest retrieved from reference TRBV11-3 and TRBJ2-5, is EAGVVQSPRYKIIEKKQPVAFWCNPISGHNTLYWYLQNLGQGPELLIRYENEEAVDDSQLPKDRFSAERLKGVDSTLKIQPAELGDSAVYLCASSYTGISQETQYFGPGTRLLVL.

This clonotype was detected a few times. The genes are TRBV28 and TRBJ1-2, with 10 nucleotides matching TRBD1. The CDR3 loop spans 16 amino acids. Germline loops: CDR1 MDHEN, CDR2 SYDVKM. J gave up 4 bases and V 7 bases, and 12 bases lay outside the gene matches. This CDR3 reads CASTPSGTGAVYGYTF. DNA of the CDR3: TGTGCCAGCACCCCCTCCGGGACAGGGGCCGTCTATGGCTACACCTTC.

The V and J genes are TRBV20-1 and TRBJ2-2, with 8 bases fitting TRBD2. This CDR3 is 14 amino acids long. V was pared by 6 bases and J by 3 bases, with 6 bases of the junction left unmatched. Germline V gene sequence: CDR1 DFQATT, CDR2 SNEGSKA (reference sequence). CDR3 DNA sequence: TGCAGTGCCATGCCCGGGGGGGACACCGGGGAGCTGTTTTTT. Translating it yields CSAMPGGDTGELFF.

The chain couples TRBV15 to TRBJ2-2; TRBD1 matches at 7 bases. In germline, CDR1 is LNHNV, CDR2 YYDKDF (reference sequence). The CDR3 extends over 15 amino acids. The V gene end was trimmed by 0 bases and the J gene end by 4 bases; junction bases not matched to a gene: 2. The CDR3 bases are TGTGCCACCAGCAGAGAAGCAGGGGGCACCGGGGAGCTGTTTTTT. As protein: CATSREAGGTGELFF.

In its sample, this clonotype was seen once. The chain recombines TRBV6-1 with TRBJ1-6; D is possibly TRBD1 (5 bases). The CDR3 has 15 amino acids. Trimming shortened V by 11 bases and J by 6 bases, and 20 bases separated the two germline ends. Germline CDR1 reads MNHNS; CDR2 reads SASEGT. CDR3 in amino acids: CAGGGATVSNSPLHF. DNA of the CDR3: TGTGCCGGAGGCGGCGCGACAGTTTCTAATTCACCCCTCCACTTT.

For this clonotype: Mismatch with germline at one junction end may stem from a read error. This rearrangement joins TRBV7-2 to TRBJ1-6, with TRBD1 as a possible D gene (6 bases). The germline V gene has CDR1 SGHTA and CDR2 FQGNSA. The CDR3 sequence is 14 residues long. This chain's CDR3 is CASSLWTDNLPLHF. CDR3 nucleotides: TGTGCCAGCAGCCTTTGGACAGACAATTTACCCCTCCACTTT.

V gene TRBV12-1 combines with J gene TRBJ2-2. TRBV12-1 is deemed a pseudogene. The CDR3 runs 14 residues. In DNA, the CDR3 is TGTGCCAGCAGGGGGTTGGATCCCACCGGGGAGCTGTTTTTT. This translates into CASRGLDPTGELFF.

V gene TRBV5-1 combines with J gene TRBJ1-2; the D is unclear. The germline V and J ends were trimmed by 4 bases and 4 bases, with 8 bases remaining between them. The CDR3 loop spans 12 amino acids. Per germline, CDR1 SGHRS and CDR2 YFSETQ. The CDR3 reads CASSPESYGYTF. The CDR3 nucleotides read TGCGCCAGCAGCCCGGAATCCTATGGCTACACCTTC.

DNA for the CDR3: TGTGCCAGTAGTTTACAGACCTTGAACACTGAAGCTTTCTTT. It codes for CASSLQTLNTEAFF. J is TRBJ1-1 and V is TRBV19; no clear D. Germline values: CDR1 LNHDA, CDR2 SQIVND (reference sequence). The ends were cut back, 5 bases at V and 0 bases at J, with 10 bases in the middle. The CDR3 runs to 14 residues.

The CDR3 DNA reads TGCGCCAGCAGCCAAGAGGTAGGGGGAGCTTCACCCCTCCACTTT. Its protein product is CASSQEVGGASPLHF. The chain couples TRBV4-3 to TRBJ1-6; D is possibly TRBD1 (6 bases). This CDR3 has 15 amino acids. Looked up from germline, CDR1 is LGHNA and CDR2 is YSLEER. V was cut by 0 bases and J by 9 bases, with 12 bases left in between.

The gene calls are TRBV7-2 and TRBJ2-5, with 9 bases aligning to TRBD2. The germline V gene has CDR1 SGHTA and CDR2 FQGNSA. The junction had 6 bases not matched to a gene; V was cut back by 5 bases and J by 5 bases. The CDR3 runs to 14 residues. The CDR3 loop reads CASSQGLAGETQYF. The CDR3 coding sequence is TGTGCCAGCAGCCAGGGACTAGCAGGGGAGACCCAGTACTTC.

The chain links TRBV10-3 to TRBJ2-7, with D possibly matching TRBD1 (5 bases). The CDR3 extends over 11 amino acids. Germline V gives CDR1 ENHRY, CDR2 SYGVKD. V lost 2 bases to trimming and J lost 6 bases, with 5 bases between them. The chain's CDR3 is CAISERGEQYF. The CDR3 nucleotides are TGTGCCATCAGTGAGAGGGGCGAGCAGTACTTC.

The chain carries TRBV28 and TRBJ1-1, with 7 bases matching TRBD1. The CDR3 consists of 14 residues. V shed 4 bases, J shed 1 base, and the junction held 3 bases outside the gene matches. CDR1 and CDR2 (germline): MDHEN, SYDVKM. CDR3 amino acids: CASSSGGPNTEAFF. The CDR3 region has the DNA TGTGCCAGCAGTTCAGGGGGGCCGAACACTGAAGCTTTCTTT.

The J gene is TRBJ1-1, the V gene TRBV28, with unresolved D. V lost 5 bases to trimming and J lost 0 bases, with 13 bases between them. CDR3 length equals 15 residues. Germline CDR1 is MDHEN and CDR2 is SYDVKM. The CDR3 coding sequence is TGTGCCAGCAGTCCGGGTAGGGCCGTGAACACTGAAGCTTTCTTT. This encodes CASSPGRAVNTEAFF.

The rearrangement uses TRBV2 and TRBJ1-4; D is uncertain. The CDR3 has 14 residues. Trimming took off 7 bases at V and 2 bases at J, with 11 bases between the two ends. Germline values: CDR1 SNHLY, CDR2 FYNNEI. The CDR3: CASKAGNTNEKLFF. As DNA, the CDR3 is TGTGCCAGCAAGGCGGGGAATACTAATGAAAAACTGTTTTTT.

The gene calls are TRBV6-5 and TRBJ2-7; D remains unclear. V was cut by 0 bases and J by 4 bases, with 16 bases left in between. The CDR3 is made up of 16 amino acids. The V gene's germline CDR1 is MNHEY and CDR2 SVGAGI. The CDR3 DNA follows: TGTGCCAGCAGTTACTCGGTCGGGCGAAGAACGTACGAGCAGTACTTC. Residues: CASSYSVGRRTYEQYF.

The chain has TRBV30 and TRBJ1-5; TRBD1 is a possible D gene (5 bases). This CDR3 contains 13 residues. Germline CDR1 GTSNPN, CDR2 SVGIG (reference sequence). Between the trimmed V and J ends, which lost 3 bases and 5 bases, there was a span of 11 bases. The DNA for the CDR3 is TGTGCCTGGAGGCCTGACAGCGATCAGCCCCAGCATTTT. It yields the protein CAWRPDSDQPQHF. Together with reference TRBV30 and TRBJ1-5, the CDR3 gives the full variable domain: SQTIHQWPATLVQPVGSPLSLECTVEGTSNPNLYWYRQAAGRGLQLLFYSVGIGQISSEVPQNLSASRPQDRQFILSSKKLLLSDSGFYLCAWRPDSDQPQHFGDGTRLSIL.